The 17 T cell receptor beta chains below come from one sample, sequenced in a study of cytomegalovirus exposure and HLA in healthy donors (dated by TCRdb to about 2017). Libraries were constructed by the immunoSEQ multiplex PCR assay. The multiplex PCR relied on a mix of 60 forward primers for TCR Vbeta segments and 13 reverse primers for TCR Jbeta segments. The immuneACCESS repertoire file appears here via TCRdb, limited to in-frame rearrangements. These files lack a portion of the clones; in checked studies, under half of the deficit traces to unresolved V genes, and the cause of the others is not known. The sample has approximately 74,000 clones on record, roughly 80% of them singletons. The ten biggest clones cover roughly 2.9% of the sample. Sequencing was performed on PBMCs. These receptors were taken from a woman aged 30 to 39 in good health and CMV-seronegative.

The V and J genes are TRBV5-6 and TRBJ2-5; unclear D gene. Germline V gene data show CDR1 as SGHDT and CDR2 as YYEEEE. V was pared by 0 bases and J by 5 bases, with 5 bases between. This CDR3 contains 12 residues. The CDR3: CASSLAVETQYF. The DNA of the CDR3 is TGTGCCAGCAGCTTGGCCGTTGAGACCCAGTACTTC. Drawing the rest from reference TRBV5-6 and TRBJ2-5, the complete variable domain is DAGVTQSPTHLIKTRGQQVTLRCSPKSGHDTVSWYQQALGQGPQFIFQYYEEEERQRGNFPDRFSGHQFPNYSSELNVNALLLGDSALYLCASSLAVETQYFGPGTRLLVL.

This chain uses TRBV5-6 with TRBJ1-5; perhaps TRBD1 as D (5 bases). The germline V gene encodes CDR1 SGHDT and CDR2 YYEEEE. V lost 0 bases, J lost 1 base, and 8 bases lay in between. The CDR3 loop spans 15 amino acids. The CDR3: CASSLGQGSNQPQHF. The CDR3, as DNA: TGTGCCAGCAGCTTGGGTCAGGGCAGCAATCAGCCCCAGCATTTT.

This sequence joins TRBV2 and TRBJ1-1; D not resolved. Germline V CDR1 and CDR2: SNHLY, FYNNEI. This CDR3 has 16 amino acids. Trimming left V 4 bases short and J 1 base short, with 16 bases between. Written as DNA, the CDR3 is TGTGCCAGCAGTGTGCCAGCCGGTAGCGGGAACACTGAAGCTTTCTTT. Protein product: CASSVPAGSGNTEAFF.

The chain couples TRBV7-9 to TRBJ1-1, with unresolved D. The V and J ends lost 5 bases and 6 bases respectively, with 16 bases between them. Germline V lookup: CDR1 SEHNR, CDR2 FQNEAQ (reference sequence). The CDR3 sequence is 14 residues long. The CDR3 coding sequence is TGTGCCAGCAGCCCTCATACACCTTACCCTGAAGCTTTCTTT. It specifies CASSPHTPYPEAFF.

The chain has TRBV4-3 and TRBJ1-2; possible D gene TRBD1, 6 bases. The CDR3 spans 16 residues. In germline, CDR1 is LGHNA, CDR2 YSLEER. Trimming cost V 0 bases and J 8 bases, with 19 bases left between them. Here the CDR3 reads CASSQDPFTYREGYTF. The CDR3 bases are TGCGCCAGCAGCCAAGATCCTTTTACCTACAGGGAGGGCTACACCTTC.

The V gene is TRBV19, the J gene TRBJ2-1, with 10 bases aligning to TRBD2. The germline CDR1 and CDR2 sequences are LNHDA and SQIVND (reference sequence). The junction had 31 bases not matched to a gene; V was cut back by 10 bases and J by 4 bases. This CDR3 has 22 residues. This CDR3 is CATRQERSGGPLYLVSYNEQFF. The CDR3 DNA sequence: TGTGCCACTCGACAGGAACGTAGCGGGGGGCCCCTTTACCTTGTATCTTACAATGAGCAGTTCTTC. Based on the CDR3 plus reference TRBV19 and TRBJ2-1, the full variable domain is DGGITQSPKYLFRKEGQNVTLSCEQNLNHDAMYWYRQDPGQGLRLIYYSQIVNDFQKGDIAEGYSVSREKKESFPLTVTSAQKNPTAFYLCATRQERSGGPLYLVSYNEQFFGPGTRLTVL.

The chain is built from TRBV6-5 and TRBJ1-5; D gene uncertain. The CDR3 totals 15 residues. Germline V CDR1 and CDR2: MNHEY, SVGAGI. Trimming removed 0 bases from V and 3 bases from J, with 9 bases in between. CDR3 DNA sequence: TGTGCCAGCAGTTACTCGCGGAAATCCAATCAGCCCCAGCATTTT. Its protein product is CASSYSRKSNQPQHF.

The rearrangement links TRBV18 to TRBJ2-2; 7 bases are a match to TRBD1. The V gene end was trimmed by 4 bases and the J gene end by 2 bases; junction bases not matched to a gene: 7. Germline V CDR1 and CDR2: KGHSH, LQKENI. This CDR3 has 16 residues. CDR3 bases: TGTGCCAGCTCACAAGGACAGGTCGTAAACACCGGGGAGCTGTTTTTT. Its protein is CASSQGQVVNTGELFF.

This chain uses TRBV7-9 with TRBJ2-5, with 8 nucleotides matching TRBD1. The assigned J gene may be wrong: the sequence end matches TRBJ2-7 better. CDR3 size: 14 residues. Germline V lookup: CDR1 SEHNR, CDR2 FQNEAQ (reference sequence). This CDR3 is CASSLGGQVPEQYF. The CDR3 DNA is TGTGCCAGCAGCTTAGGGGGACAGGTTCCCGAGCAGTACTTC.

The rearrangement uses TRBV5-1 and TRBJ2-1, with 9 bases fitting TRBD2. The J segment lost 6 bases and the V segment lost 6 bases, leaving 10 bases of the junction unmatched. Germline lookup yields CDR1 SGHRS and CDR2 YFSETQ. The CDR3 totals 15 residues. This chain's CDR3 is CASTSLAGSSNEQFF. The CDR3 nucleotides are TGCGCCAGCACGTCGCTAGCGGGGTCTAGCAATGAGCAGTTCTTC.

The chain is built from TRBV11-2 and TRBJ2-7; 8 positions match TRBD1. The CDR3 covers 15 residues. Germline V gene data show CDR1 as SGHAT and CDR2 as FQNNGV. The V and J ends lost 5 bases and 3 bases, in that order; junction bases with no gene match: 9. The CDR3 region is CASSQPRTGIYEQYF. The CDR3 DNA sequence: TGTGCCAGCAGCCAACCGAGGACAGGGATCTACGAGCAGTACTTC.

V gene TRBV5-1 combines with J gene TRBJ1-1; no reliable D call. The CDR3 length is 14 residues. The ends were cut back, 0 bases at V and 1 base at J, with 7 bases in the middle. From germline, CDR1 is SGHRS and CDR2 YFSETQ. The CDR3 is CASSLVAENTEAFF. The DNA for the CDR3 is TGCGCCAGCAGCTTGGTGGCAGAGAACACTGAAGCTTTCTTT.

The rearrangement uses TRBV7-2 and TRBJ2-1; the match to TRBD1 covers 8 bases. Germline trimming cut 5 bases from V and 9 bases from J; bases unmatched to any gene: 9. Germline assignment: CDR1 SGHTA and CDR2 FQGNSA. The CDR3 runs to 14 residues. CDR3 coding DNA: TGTGCCAGCAGCCCGGGGACAGGACATGGTGAGCAGTTCTTC. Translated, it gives CASSPGTGHGEQFF.

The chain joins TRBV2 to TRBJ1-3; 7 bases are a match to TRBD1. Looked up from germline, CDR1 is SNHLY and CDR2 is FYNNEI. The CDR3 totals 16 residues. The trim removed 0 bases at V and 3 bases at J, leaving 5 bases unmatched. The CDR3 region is CASSEALGGNGNTIYF. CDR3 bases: TGTGCCAGCAGTGAAGCGCTAGGGGGCAATGGAAACACCATATATTTT.

As DNA, the CDR3 is TGTGCCAGCAGTGAACCCGGCCAGGGGGTCACGAGGGGCTACACCTTC. It yields the protein CASSEPGQGVTRGYTF. The genes are TRBV6-1 and TRBJ1-2, with 7 bases identical to TRBD1. The CDR3 consists of 16 residues. Germline loops: CDR1 MNHNS, CDR2 SASEGT. V trimming: 2 bases; J trimming: 8 bases; junction bases outside the gene matches: 14.

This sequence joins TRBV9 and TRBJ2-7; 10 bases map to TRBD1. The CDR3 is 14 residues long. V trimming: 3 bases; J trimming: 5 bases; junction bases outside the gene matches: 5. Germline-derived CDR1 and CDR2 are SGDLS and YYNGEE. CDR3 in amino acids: CASSAGTGVHEQYF. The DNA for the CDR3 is TGTGCCAGCAGCGCCGGGACAGGGGTGCACGAGCAGTACTTC.

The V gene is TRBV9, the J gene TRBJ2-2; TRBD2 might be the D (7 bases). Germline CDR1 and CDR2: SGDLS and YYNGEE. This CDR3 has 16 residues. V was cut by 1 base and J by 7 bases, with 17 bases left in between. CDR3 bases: TGTGCCAGCAGCGTAAATGGGGGGGGGCATGGCGGGGAGCTGTTTTTT. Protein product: CASSVNGGGHGGELFF.